These 30 T cell receptor beta chains were all obtained from the same sample, sequenced in a study of T cells after yellow fever vaccination. One entry per CDR3 protein results from TCRdb running MiXCR on the 5' RACE reads. Among approximately 300,000 distinct CDR3 sequences listed, 6.5% to 8.5% were seen once. The material was PBMCs, obtained about 49 days after the first yellow fever vaccination. Receptors originate from a man between 18 and 29 years old who received the YFV17D yellow fever vaccine.

The J gene is TRBJ1-1, the V gene TRBV5-1; no definite D call. V was pared by 3 bases and J by 7 bases, with 16 bases between. The length of the CDR3 is 14 residues. In germline, CDR1 is SGHRS, CDR2 YFSETQ. The CDR3 protein is CASSSRVGSFEAFF. DNA of the CDR3: TGCGCCAGCAGCTCCCGGGTGGGGTCCTTTGAAGCTTTCTTT.

This clonotype was counted at least ten times. The chain carries TRBV11-2 and TRBJ1-1; tentative D call: TRBD1 (5 bases). This CDR3 spans 16 amino acids. CDR1 SGHAT and CDR2 FQNNGV come from the germline V gene. With 3 bases removed from V and 3 bases from J, the gap between germline ends came to 17 bases. CDR3 region: CASSLGRRVSDTEAFF. The CDR3 coding sequence is TGTGCCAGCAGCTTGGGACGGCGAGTTTCGGACACTGAAGCTTTCTTT.

Only a few counts were recorded for this clonotype. This chain connects TRBV20-1 to TRBJ2-5; D may be TRBD1 (5 bases). CDR3 length: 15 residues. V lost 3 bases, J lost 5 bases, and 19 bases lay in between. CDR1 and CDR2 (germline): DFQATT, SNEGSKA (reference sequence). The CDR3 reads CSARRSSGAGETQYF. CDR3 DNA: TGCAGTGCTAGGCGTTCCAGTGGGGCAGGGGAGACCCAGTACTTC.

The chain uses TRBV2 and TRBJ2-6; 9 positions match TRBD1. CDR3 length: 18 amino acids. V shed 10 bases and J 3 bases; nucleotides not matched to a gene: 16. The germline V gene encodes CDR1 SNHLY and CDR2 FYNNEI. The CDR3 spells CATLFRDRAGYGANVLTF. In DNA form, the CDR3 reads TGTGCCACGCTTTTCCGGGACAGGGCCGGCTATGGGGCCAACGTCCTGACTTTC.

This clonotype was seen many times. The rearrangement links TRBV12-3 or TRBV12-4 to TRBJ1-2; TRBD1 agrees at 10 bases. This CDR3 has 13 amino acids. V was clipped by 6 bases and J by 8 bases; unmatched bases: 6. The CDR3 reads CASSPGQGRGYTF. The CDR3 bases are TGTGCCAGCAGCCCGGGACAGGGGAGGGGCTACACCTTC.

V is TRBV7-9 and J is TRBJ2-7, with 8 nucleotides matching TRBD2. This CDR3 contains 16 residues. The V segment lost 2 bases and the J segment 0 bases; nucleotides outside the gene matches: 6. Germline V lookup: CDR1 SEHNR, CDR2 FQNEAQ (reference sequence). This CDR3 is CASSLLAGWSSYEQYF. CDR3 sequence (DNA): TGTGCCAGCAGCTTATTAGCGGGGTGGAGCTCCTACGAGCAGTACTTC.

This clonotype was seen at least ten times. The chain couples TRBV27 to TRBJ1-1; D gene ambiguous. CDR1 and CDR2 from the germline V gene are MNHEY and SMNVEV (reference sequence). CDR3 length equals 14 residues. V lost 4 bases and J 6 bases, leaving 15 bases between the germline ends. The CDR3 nucleotides are TGTGCCAGCAGTTCCTGGCAAATCGCATCTGAAGCTTTCTTT. Translated: CASSSWQIASEAFF.

There are many counts of this clonotype. The chain links TRBV20-1 to TRBJ1-2; 8 bases are shared with TRBD1. Germline CDR1 is DFQATT and CDR2 is SNEGSKA (reference sequence). There are 14 residues in the CDR3. V shed 4 bases, J shed 6 bases, and the junction held 10 bases outside the gene matches. CDR3 protein: CSANGQGGFHGYTF. The CDR3, as DNA: TGCAGTGCTAACGGACAGGGAGGGTTCCATGGCTACACCTTC.

The V and J genes are TRBV5-1 and TRBJ2-1; unclear D gene. The CDR3 sequence is 15 residues long. The germline V gene encodes CDR1 SGHRS and CDR2 YFSETQ. V was clipped by 4 bases and J by 0 bases, with 11 bases between them. The DNA of the CDR3 is TGCGCCAGCAGCGTGGGTCCCCGCTCCTACAATGAGCAGTTCTTC. It is translated as CASSVGPRSYNEQFF.

This chain uses TRBV20-1 with TRBJ1-5; D call uncertain. The CDR3 contains 12 residues. Per germline, CDR1 DFQATT and CDR2 SNEGSKA (reference sequence). V shed 5 bases and J shed 3 bases, with 8 bases lying between them. CDR3 nucleotide sequence: TGCAGTGCTGGAAAGGCCAATCAGCCCCAGCATTTT. Its protein is CSAGKANQPQHF.

This rearrangement joins TRBV14 to TRBJ2-1; TRBD2 agrees at 11 bases. The J segment lost 7 bases and the V segment lost 5 bases, leaving 4 bases of the junction unmatched. There are 14 residues in the CDR3. Germline CDR1 is SGHDN and CDR2 is FVKESK. In DNA, the CDR3 is TGTGCCAGCAGCGTTTCTAGCGGGGGGAATGAGCAGTTCTTC. This translates into CASSVSSGGNEQFF.

This clonotype was detected only once. The J gene is TRBJ2-1, the V gene TRBV5-6; D call uncertain. The germline CDR1 and CDR2 sequences are SGHDT and YYEEEE. The CDR3 sequence is 14 residues long. Trimming took 9 bases from V and 3 from J, leaving 16 bases between them. The CDR3, as DNA: TGTGCCATCGGCCCCGGGCTCCGCTACAATGAGCAGTTCTTC. Amino acid sequence: CAIGPGLRYNEQFF.

The V and J genes are TRBV2 and TRBJ2-7; 8 nucleotides agree with TRBD1. This CDR3 contains 13 residues. From germline, CDR1 is SNHLY and CDR2 FYNNEI. Trimming cost V 7 bases and J 5 bases; bases outside gene matches: 7. The CDR3 loop reads CASNGQGIDEQYV. The DNA for the CDR3 is TGTGCCAGCAACGGACAGGGAATAGACGAGCAGTACGTC.

This clonotype was seen only a few times. The J gene is TRBJ2-3, the V gene TRBV6-2 or TRBV6-3; D might be TRBD1 or TRBD2, each matching 5 bases. The CDR3 consists of 15 residues. V lost 7 bases, J lost 3 bases, and 17 bases lay in between. CDR1 is MNHEY and CDR2 is SVGEGT in the germline V gene. The CDR3: CASTRQLLVTDTQYF. Written as DNA, the CDR3 is TGTGCCAGCACCCGACAGCTACTAGTGACAGATACGCAGTATTTT.

This clonotype was seen repeatedly, ten times or more. This chain joins TRBV10-3 and TRBJ1-4, with 9 bases matching TRBD1. The CDR3 runs 13 residues. The ends lost 11 bases at V and 5 bases at J; junction bases unmatched: 6. In germline, CDR1 is ENHRY, CDR2 SYGVKD. CDR3 region: CAARTGENEKLFF. CDR3 DNA sequence: TGTGCCGCCCGGACAGGGGAAAATGAAAAACTGTTTTTT.

The chain recombines TRBV9 with TRBJ1-2; TRBD1 aligns across 7 bases. Unmatched junction bases numbered 5, after V lost 3 bases and J lost 3 bases. The V gene's germline CDR1 is SGDLS and CDR2 YYNGEE. CDR3 length: 14 residues. The CDR3 coding sequence is TGTGCCAGCAGCGGGAGGACAGGACACTATGGCTACACCTTC. This sequence encodes CASSGRTGHYGYTF.

The table lists this clonotype with many counts. The V and J genes are TRBV5-6 and TRBJ2-3, with D possibly being TRBD1 (6 bases). This CDR3 spans 15 amino acids. Germline V gene data show CDR1 as SGHDT and CDR2 as YYEEEE. V lost 1 base, J lost 6 bases, and 15 bases lay in between. The chain's CDR3 is CASSLSAGAVDTQYF. CDR3 in DNA: TGTGCCAGCAGCTTGTCGGCAGGGGCGGTGGATACGCAGTATTTT.

This clonotype was seen ten or more times. V usage is TRBV5-4 and J usage is TRBJ1-1, with D possibly being TRBD1 (5 bases). V lost 3 bases and J 1 base, leaving 7 bases between the germline ends. This CDR3 has 13 residues. Per the germline V gene, CDR1 is SGHNT and CDR2 is YYREEE (reference sequence). In nucleotides, the CDR3 is TGTGCCAGCAGCTCGACAGCGAACACTGAAGCTTTCTTT. Its translation is CASSSTANTEAFF.

This clonotype appeared a few times. V gene TRBV7-6 combines with J gene TRBJ1-1; D gene unclear. The CDR3 loop spans 14 amino acids. The germline CDR1 and CDR2 sequences are SGHVS and FNYEAQ. With 4 bases removed from V and 7 bases from J, the gap between germline ends came to 16 bases. The CDR3 DNA follows: TGTGCCAGCAGCTCCCATTCCAAGGGAAATGAAGCTTTCTTT. The encoded protein is CASSSHSKGNEAFF.

This clonotype was recorded a few times. At one end, the junction sequence differs from germline, possibly due to a read error. The chain joins TRBV20-1 to TRBJ1-5, with 8 bases that match TRBD1. This CDR3 has 14 amino acids. Germline V CDR1 and CDR2: DFQATT, SNEGSKA (reference sequence). In DNA, the CDR3 is TGCTGTGCTAGAGGACAGGGTCCCGGTCAGCCCCAGCATTTT. Its protein product is CCARGQGPGQPQHF.

This clonotype was seen at least ten times. The chain has TRBV29-1 and TRBJ2-3; 14 bases fit TRBD2. The trim removed 2 bases at V and 2 bases at J, leaving 3 bases unmatched. The CDR3 consists of 16 residues. Germline V gene data show CDR1 as SQVTM and CDR2 as ANQGSEA. In nucleotides, the CDR3 is TGCAGCGTTGAAATGGGACTAGCGGGGGACACAGATACGCAGTATTTT. Translating it yields CSVEMGLAGDTDTQYF.

The V gene is TRBV5-1, the J gene TRBJ1-6; the D gene is possibly TRBD1 (6 bases). Germline loops: CDR1 SGHRS, CDR2 YFSETQ. This CDR3 contains 17 residues. Trimming shortened V by 3 bases and J by 0 bases, and 13 bases separated the two germline ends. The CDR3 here is CASSSQGPSSYNSPLHF. For the CDR3, the DNA is TGCGCCAGCAGCTCACAGGGACCCAGCTCCTATAATTCACCCCTCCACTTT.

This clonotype was seen a few times. CDR3 coding DNA: TGTGCCAGCAGCCCCGATGGGGGCCGCAATGAGCAGTTCTTC. Translation: CASSPDGGRNEQFF. V is TRBV12-3 or TRBV12-4 and J is TRBJ2-1; tentative D call: TRBD1 (6 bases). The CDR3 consists of 14 residues. V was cut by 6 bases and J by 6 bases, with 15 bases left in between.

This clonotype was seen more than once but under ten times. The chain combines TRBV18 with TRBJ2-7; D gene ambiguous. Germline loops: CDR1 KGHSH, CDR2 LQKENI. The CDR3 loop spans 15 amino acids. Trimming removed 6 bases from V and 0 bases from J, with 15 bases in between. In nucleotides, the CDR3 is TGTGCCAGCTCTCCTAGTCGGGTAGGCTCCTACGAGCAGTACTTC. It is translated as CASSPSRVGSYEQYF. Filled out from reference TRBV18 and TRBJ2-7, the complete variable domain reads NAGVMQNPRHLVRRRGQEARLRCSPMKGHSHVYWYRQLPEEGLKFMVYLQKENIIDESGMPKERFSAEFPKEGPSILRIQQVVRGDSAAYFCASSPSRVGSYEQYFGPGTRLTVT.

This chain links TRBV4-1 with TRBJ2-1; D perhaps matches TRBD2 (6 bases). With 0 bases removed from V and 9 bases from J, the gap between germline ends came to 12 bases. The CDR3 length is 14 residues. CDR1 and CDR2 from the germline V gene are MGHRA and YSYEKL. The chain's CDR3 is CASSQDGEESEQFF. CDR3 sequence (DNA): TGCGCCAGCAGCCAAGATGGGGAGGAAAGTGAGCAGTTCTTC.

A few counts support this clonotype. The genes are TRBV20-1 and TRBJ2-3, with 8 bases fitting TRBD2. Germline V gives CDR1 DFQATT, CDR2 SNEGSKA (reference sequence). V lost 6 bases to trimming and J lost 2 bases; unmatched junction nucleotides: 7. The CDR3 has 14 residues. CDR3 coding DNA: TGCAGTGCCAGCTCTAGCGGGTACACAGATACGCAGTATTTT. Protein: CSASSSGYTDTQYF.

This clonotype has a count of ten or more. J is TRBJ2-1 and V is TRBV6-2 or TRBV6-3, with 8 bases fitting TRBD1. The V gene's germline CDR1 is MNHEY and CDR2 SVGEGT. CDR3 size: 14 residues. V lost 2 bases and J lost 7; bases outside the gene matches: 4. Here the CDR3 DNA reads TGTGCCAGCAGTTACCCGACAGGGGTGAATGAGCAGTTCTTC. This translates into CASSYPTGVNEQFF.

This clonotype was recorded a few times. The chain couples TRBV24-1 to TRBJ2-5; TRBD2 matches at 7 bases. The V gene end was trimmed by 4 bases and the J gene end by 6 bases; junction bases not matched to a gene: 10. Looked up from germline, CDR1 is KGHDR and CDR2 is SFDVKD. The CDR3 loop spans 15 amino acids. CDR3 DNA sequence: TGTGCCACCAGTGACGGGCGCGGGGGTCTGAAGACCCAGTACTTC. This codes for CATSDGRGGLKTQYF.

This clonotype was counted only a few times. The rearrangement links TRBV12-3 or TRBV12-4 to TRBJ2-7, with TRBD2 matching over 13 bases. V lost 6 bases and J lost 5; bases outside the gene matches: 10. The length of the CDR3 is 16 residues. CDR3 protein: CASSPTSGGAGNEQYF. The CDR3 DNA is TGTGCCAGCAGCCCCACTAGCGGGGGGGCCGGGAACGAGCAGTACTTC.

This clonotype has a count of ten or more. The gene calls are TRBV3-1 and TRBJ1-3, with a tentative D call TRBD1 (6 bases). Germline values: CDR1 LGHDT, CDR2 YNNKEL (reference sequence). V dropped 4 bases and J dropped 4 bases, with 8 bases sitting between them. The CDR3 is 13 residues long. The CDR3 sequence: CASSRGAGNTIYF. In DNA, the CDR3 is TGTGCCAGCAGCCGGGGGGCCGGAAACACCATATATTTT.